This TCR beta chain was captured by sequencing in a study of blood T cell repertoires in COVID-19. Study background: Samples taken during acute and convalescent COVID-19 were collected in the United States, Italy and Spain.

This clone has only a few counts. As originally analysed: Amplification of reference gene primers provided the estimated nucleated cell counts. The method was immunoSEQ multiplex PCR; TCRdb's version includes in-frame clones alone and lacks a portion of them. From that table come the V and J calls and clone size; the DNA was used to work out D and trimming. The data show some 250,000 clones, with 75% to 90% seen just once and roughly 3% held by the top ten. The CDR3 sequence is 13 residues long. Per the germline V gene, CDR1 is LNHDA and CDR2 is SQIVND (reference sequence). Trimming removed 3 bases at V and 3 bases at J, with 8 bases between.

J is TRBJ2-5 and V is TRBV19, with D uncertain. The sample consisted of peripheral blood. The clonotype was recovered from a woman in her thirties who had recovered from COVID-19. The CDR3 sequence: CASSMVRKETQYF. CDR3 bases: TGTGCCAGTAGTATGGTGAGGAAAGAGACCCAGTACTTC.